This TCR beta chain was profiled in a study of cytomegalovirus exposure and HLA in healthy donors. Overall study results and limits: Later genetic work tied a missense DCLRE1C variant to beta-chain V and J trimming. In vitro experiments confirmed that three CMV-associated chains were specific for CMV antigens. Excluded: some indistinguishable V segments such as TRBV6-2 and TRBV6-3. Highly shared sequence variants in one cluster were likely a sequencing artifact.

As concerns this clone: Its antigen is unknown. The same CDR3 arises from other DNA sequences in this sample as well.

Primers: 60 Vbeta forward and 13 Jbeta reverse. Libraries were prepared by immunoSEQ multiplex PCR; TCRdb keeps only in-frame clonotypes and omits some of them. The sample holds some 130,000 clones, 60% to 80% seen once. The CDR3 totals 15 residues. Unmatched junction bases numbered 14, after V lost 10 bases and J lost 5 bases. The germline V gene encodes CDR1 MDHEN and CDR2 SYDVKM. The chain employs TRBV28 and TRBJ1-5; 7 bases are a match to TRBD1. The source material was PBMCs. The TCR originated in a male donor in good health and CMV-seronegative. CDR3 DNA sequence: TGTGCCATCCTACCCGGACAGGCGAACTATCAGCCCCAGCATTTT. Protein sequence: CAILPGQANYQPQHF.